This T cell receptor (beta chain) was observed in a study of cytomegalovirus exposure and HLA in healthy donors. The CDR3 has 13 residues. V lost 7 bases to trimming and J lost 5 bases; unmatched junction nucleotides: 4. Germline-derived CDR1 and CDR2 are LNHDA and SQIVND (reference sequence). Study results and caveats: The productive fraction for most TCR beta V segments was about 87% or about 30% in an earlier analysis. Beyond CMV serostatus, there was no information to go on about immune exposure. There was a cluster of highly shared sequence variants that was likely a sequencing artifact.

Comment on this clone: Antigen specificity is unknown.

The PCR made use of 60 Vbeta and 13 Jbeta primers. Only in-frame clones appear in the TCRdb table, and some are missing; sequencing was by immunoSEQ multiplex PCR. The sample contains more than 200,000 clones, roughly 85% of which appear only once. This chain uses TRBV19 with TRBJ1-2, with 10 bases lining up with TRBD1. The sequencing sample was made of PBMCs. The TCR originated in a male donor in good health and CMV-seronegative. This CDR3 is CASIGTGAYGYTF. In DNA, the CDR3 is TGTGCCAGTATCGGGACAGGGGCATATGGCTACACCTTC.